These T cell receptor beta chains were read from a single sample in a study of spatial heterogeneity in lung cancer. TCRdb called the 5' RACE reads again in MiXCR, with one record for every CDR3 protein. The data contain 17,000 or so distinct CDR3 sequences, about 10% of them seen just once; the ten biggest clones take up around 20%. This sample comprised PBMCs, obtained at follow-up. All receptors derive from a male donor with early-stage non-small cell lung cancer. Both conserved end residues are part of each CDR3. A D gene is named only where the DNA matches it firmly. Part of the rows lack a size; the others show once, few, many or a class for expanded clones.

j_gene	v_gene	abundance	d_gene	CDR3aa	CDR3nt
TRBJ1-5	TRBV6-2/TRBV6-3	many	TRBD1	CASSPQGASNQPQHF	TGTGCCAGCAGTCCACAGGGGGCTAGCAATCAGCCCCAGCATTTT
TRBJ2-7	TRBV4-3	few	-	CASSQSPFGSYEQYF	TGCGCCAGCAGCCAATCTCCGTTCGGTTCCTACGAGCAGTACTTC
TRBJ1-6	TRBV20-1	many	-	CSARDPAVDNSPLHF	TGCAGTGCTCGGGACCCGGCCGTTGATAATTCACCCCTCCACTTT
TRBJ2-2	TRBV7-2	few	-	CASSLLARRQNTGELFF	TGTGCCAGCAGCTTATTGGCTCGCCGACAAAACACCGGGGAGCTGTTTTTT
TRBJ2-7	TRBV5-1	-	-	CASSLDGLGKEQYF	TGCGCCAGCAGCTTGGATGGACTCGGAAAGGAACAGTACTTC
TRBJ1-6	TRBV20-1	few	TRBD1	CSARAGTANSPLHF	TGCAGTGCTAGAGCGGGGACAGCGAATTCACCCCTCCACTTT
TRBJ2-5	TRBV10-1	many	TRBD2	CASSGSGRRETQYF	TGCGCCAGCAGTGGTAGCGGGAGAAGAGAGACCCAGTACTTC
TRBJ1-4	TRBV23-1	-	-	CASSQPASQGPNEKLFF	TGCGCCAGCAGTCAACCAGCCTCACAGGGTCCTAATGAAAAACTGTTTTTT
TRBJ2-1	TRBV5-5	few	TRBD1	CASSGQVFGEQFF	TGTGCCAGCAGCGGACAGGTTTTTGGTGAGCAGTTCTTC
TRBJ2-5	TRBV7-8	few	-	CASSLERGANQETQYF	TGTGCCAGCAGCTTAGAACGCGGAGCTAACCAAGAGACCCAGTACTTC
TRBJ1-3	TRBV30	many	-	CAWSVKAGVSGNTIYF	TGTGCCTGGAGTGTTAAGGCCGGGGTTTCTGGAAACACCATATATTTT
TRBJ1-2	TRBV7-2	few	-	CASSLETGVIGGYTF	TGTGCCAGCAGCTTAGAGACAGGTGTCATAGGTGGCTACACCTTC
TRBJ2-1	TRBV7-7	many	TRBD2	CASSLDGGGFNEQFF	TGTGCCAGCAGCTTAGATGGCGGGGGGTTCAATGAGCAGTTCTTC
TRBJ1-1	TRBV12-3/TRBV12-4	many	-	CASSLMHTEAFF	TGTGCCAGCAGTTTAATGCACACTGAAGCTTTCTTT
TRBJ2-5	TRBV6-1	-	TRBD2	CASSGGLAGASETQYF	TGTGCCAGCAGTGGGGGACTAGCGGGAGCTTCAGAGACCCAGTACTTC
TRBJ2-7	TRBV19	many	-	CASSPLGGYEQYF	TGTGCCAGTAGCCCCCTAGGTGGCTACGAGCAGTACTTC
TRBJ1-5	TRBV7-9	many	-	CASSLGPVSNQPQHF	TGTGCCAGCAGCCTGGGGCCGGTTAGCAATCAGCCCCAGCATTTT
TRBJ2-1	TRBV27	many	TRBD2	CASSDPGLAGGRNEQFF	TGTGCCAGCAGTGACCCGGGACTAGCGGGAGGGCGTAATGAGCAGTTCTTC
TRBJ2-2	TRBV18	-	TRBD1	CASGDRDRANTGELFF	TGTGCCAGCGGGGACCGGGACAGGGCGAACACCGGGGAGCTGTTTTTT
TRBJ1-5	TRBV5-1	many	-	CASSLVPGLGQPQHF	TGCGCCAGCAGCTTGGTTCCAGGGTTGGGTCAGCCCCAGCATTTT
TRBJ2-7	TRBV11-2	few	-	CASSSQAPYEQYF	TGTGCCAGCAGTTCGCAGGCCCCCTACGAGCAGTACTTC
TRBJ1-6	TRBV10-1	many	-	CASTGSSNSPLHF	TGCGCCAGCACAGGCAGTTCTAATTCACCCCTCCACTTT
TRBJ2-1	TRBV7-9	few	TRBD2	CASSPGLAGGDEQFF	TGTGCCAGCAGCCCCGGACTAGCGGGGGGCGATGAGCAGTTCTTC
TRBJ2-7	TRBV7-9	-	TRBD1	CASSLDRGREQYF	TGTGCCAGCAGCTTGGACAGGGGGCGCGAGCAGTACTTC
TRBJ2-7	TRBV12-3/TRBV12-4	medium-sized	-	CASSLAGSTGAQYF	TGTGCCAGCAGTTTAGCGGGGTCGACCGGCGCGCAGTACTTC
TRBJ1-1	TRBV6-5	medium-sized	TRBD1	CASRGQILNTEAFF	TGTGCCAGCAGGGGACAGATTTTGAACACTGAAGCTTTCTTT
TRBJ1-2	TRBV3-1	many	-	CASSQDLQGQNGYTF	TGTGCCAGCAGCCAAGATCTGCAGGGCCAGAATGGCTACACCTTC
TRBJ2-3	TRBV20-1	many	TRBD2	CSARAGGFLVLSTDTQYF	TGCAGTGCTAGAGCGGGGGGTTTCCTTGTTCTTAGTACAGATACGCAGTATTTT
TRBJ1-2	TRBV6-6	-	-	CATRLGQGYGYTF	TGTGCCACCCGTCTCGGGCAGGGCTATGGCTACACCTTC
TRBJ2-7	TRBV7-9	-	TRBD2	CASSSSGTTGYEQYF	TGTGCCAGCAGCTCATCCGGGACTACCGGTTACGAGCAGTACTTC
TRBJ2-2	TRBV20-1	few	TRBD1	CSAFTGTANTGELFF	TGCAGTGCTTTCACCGGGACAGCGAACACCGGGGAGCTGTTTTTT
TRBJ1-1	TRBV7-9	many	-	CASSLAPSMNTEAFF	TGTGCCAGCAGCTTAGCTCCGTCTATGAACACTGAAGCTTTCTTT
TRBJ1-4	TRBV6-5	few	-	CASSYSALGGPDEKLFF	TGTGCCAGCAGTTACTCGGCCCTCGGGGGACCAGATGAAAAACTGTTTTTT
TRBJ2-2	TRBV7-8	few	-	CASSVRLANTGELFF	TGTGCCAGCAGCGTAAGACTAGCGAACACCGGGGAGCTGTTTTTT
TRBJ2-1	TRBV7-6	many	TRBD1	CASSWDRPGSSYNEQFF	TGTGCCAGCAGCTGGGACAGACCTGGGAGCTCCTACAATGAGCAGTTCTTC
TRBJ2-5	TRBV20-1	many	TRBD1	CSARDRTGDRETQYF	TGCAGTGCTAGAGATAGGACAGGGGACCGGGAGACCCAGTACTTC
TRBJ2-7	TRBV3-1	many	-	CASSQEGLAIYGPHEQYF	TGTGCCAGCAGCCAAGAAGGGCTAGCGATATATGGCCCCCACGAGCAGTACTTC
TRBJ2-7	TRBV20-1	-	TRBD1	CSGTGSYEQYF	TGCAGCGGGACAGGGTCCTACGAGCAGTACTTC
TRBJ1-1	TRBV2	many	-	CASGERMNTEAFF	TGTGCCAGCGGAGAAAGGATGAACACTGAAGCTTTCTTT
TRBJ2-7	TRBV10-2	few	-	CASSHAGYEQYF	TGCGCCAGCTCCCATGCAGGCTACGAGCAGTACTTC
TRBJ2-1	TRBV6-5	-	TRBD1	CASRRDRDGPEQFF	TGTGCCAGCAGAAGAGACAGGGACGGGCCTGAGCAGTTCTTC
TRBJ2-3	TRBV5-1	many	-	CASSFRTNTDTQYF	TGCGCCAGCAGCTTCCGGACTAACACAGATACGCAGTATTTT
TRBJ2-5	TRBV11-2	few	-	CASSSEGGPVVETQYF	TGTGCCAGCAGCTCAGAGGGGGGCCCGGTGGTTGAGACCCAGTACTTC
TRBJ1-1	TRBV5-1	many	-	CASSLFGVGAEAFF	TGCGCCAGCAGCTTGTTTGGAGTCGGCGCTGAAGCTTTCTTT
TRBJ1-5	TRBV19	many	-	CASSPRISYAQHF	TGTGCCAGTAGTCCCAGGATAAGTTACGCCCAGCATTTT
TRBJ2-5	TRBV7-8	-	TRBD2	CASTRLAGGQETQYF	TGTGCCAGCACCCGTTTGGCGGGAGGGCAAGAGACCCAGTACTTC
TRBJ1-2	TRBV6-2/TRBV6-3	many	-	CASSQPLEGYGYTF	TGTGCCAGCAGCCAGCCCCTTGAGGGCTATGGCTACACCTTC
TRBJ2-5	TRBV5-1	-	-	CASSEGLAPRQETQYF	TGCGCCAGCAGCGAGGGTCTAGCTCCCCGCCAAGAGACCCAGTACTTC
TRBJ2-1	TRBV28	-	-	CATKVGVREGVNEQFF	TGTGCCACCAAAGTTGGGGTGCGGGAAGGGGTCAATGAGCAGTTCTTC
TRBJ2-1	TRBV7-9	many	TRBD2	CASRIAGGKGEQFF	TGTGCCAGCAGAATAGCGGGAGGGAAGGGTGAGCAGTTCTTC
TRBJ1-6	TRBV2	many	-	CASSEGKRTYYNSPLHF	TGTGCCAGCAGTGAGGGAAAGAGGACCTACTATAATTCACCCCTCCACTTT
TRBJ2-7	TRBV10-3	many	-	CAITPDSDTGRDYEQYF	TGTGCCATCACTCCTGACTCCGATACAGGAAGGGACTACGAGCAGTACTTC
TRBJ2-5	TRBV29-1	-	TRBD2	CSASLQGVSSGGPRETQYF	TGCAGCGCCTCCCTACAGGGAGTGTCAAGCGGGGGGCCCCGAGAGACCCAGTACTTC
TRBJ2-5	TRBV5-1	many	TRBD2	CASSQVAGEGETQYF	TGCGCCAGCAGCCAAGTAGCGGGAGAAGGGGAGACCCAGTACTTC
TRBJ2-1	TRBV5-5	-	-	CASSLDTREGLEDNEQFF	TGTGCCAGCAGCTTGGATACGCGGGAAGGGTTGGAGGACAATGAGCAGTTCTTC